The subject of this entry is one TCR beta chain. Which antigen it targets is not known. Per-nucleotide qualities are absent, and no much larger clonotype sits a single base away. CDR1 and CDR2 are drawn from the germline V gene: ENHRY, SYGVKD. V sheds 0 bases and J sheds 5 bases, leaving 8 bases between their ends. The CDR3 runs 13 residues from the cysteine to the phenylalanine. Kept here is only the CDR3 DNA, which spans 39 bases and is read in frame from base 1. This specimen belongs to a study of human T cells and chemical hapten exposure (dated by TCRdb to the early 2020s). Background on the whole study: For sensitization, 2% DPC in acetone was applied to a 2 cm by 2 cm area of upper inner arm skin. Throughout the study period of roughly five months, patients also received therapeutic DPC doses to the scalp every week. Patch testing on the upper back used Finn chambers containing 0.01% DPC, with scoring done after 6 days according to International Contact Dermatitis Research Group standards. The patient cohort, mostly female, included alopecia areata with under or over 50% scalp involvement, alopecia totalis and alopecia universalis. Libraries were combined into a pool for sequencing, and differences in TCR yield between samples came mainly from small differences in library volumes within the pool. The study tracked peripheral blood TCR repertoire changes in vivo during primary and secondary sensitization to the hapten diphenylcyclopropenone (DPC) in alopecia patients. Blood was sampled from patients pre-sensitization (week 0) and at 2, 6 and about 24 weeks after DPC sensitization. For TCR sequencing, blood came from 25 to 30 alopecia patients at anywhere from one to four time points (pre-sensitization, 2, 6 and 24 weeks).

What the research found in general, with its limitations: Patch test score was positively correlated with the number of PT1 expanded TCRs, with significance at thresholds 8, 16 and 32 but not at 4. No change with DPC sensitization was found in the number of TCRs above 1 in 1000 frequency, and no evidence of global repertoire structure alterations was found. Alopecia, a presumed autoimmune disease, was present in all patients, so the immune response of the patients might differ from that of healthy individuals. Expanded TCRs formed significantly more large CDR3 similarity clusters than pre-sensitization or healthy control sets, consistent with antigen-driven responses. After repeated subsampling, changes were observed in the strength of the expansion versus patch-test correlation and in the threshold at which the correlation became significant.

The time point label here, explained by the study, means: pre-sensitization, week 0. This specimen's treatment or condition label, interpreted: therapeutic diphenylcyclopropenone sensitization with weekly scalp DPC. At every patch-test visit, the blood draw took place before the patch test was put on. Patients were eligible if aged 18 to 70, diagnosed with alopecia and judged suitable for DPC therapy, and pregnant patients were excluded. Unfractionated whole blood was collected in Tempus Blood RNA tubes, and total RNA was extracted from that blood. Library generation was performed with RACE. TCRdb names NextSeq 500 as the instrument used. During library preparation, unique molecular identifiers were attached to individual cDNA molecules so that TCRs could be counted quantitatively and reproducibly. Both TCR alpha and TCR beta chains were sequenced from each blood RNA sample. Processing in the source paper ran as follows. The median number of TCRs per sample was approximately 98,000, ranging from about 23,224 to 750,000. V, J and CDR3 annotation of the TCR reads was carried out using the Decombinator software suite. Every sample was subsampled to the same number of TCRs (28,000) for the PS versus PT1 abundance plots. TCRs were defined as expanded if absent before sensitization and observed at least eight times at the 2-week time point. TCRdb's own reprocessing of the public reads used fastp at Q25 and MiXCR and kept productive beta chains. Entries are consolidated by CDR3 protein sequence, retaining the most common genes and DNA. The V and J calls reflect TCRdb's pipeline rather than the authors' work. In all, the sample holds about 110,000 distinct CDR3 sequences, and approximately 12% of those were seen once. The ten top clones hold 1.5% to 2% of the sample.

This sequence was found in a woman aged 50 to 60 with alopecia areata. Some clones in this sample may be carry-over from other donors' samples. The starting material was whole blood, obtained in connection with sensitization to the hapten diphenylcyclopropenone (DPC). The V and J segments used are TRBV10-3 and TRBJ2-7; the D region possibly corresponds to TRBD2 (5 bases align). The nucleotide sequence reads TGTGCCATCAGTGAGTCGAGCGGTAACGAGCAGTACTTC. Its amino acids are CAISESSGNEQYF.